This T cell receptor (beta chain) was retrieved from a study of beta chain features in type 1 diabetes. Across the study: All samples combined gave roughly 100,000,000 sorted cells for examination. Study results and limitations: Among type 1 diabetes patients, VDJ junctions had fewer insertions and more deletions. When Type 1 diabetes patients were examined, their TCRB CDR3s proved moderately but significantly shorter in all four CD4+ subsets. A PCR bias possibly favoring shorter templates would apply equally to patients and controls.

This clone was observed a few times. Antigen unknown. The CDR3 totals 15 residues. V lost 3 bases, J lost 0 bases, and 11 bases lay in between. Per germline, CDR1 SGHNT and CDR2 YYREEE (reference sequence). Expressed TCRB transcripts were sequenced after all isolated RNA was converted to cDNA. Sequenced by immunoSEQ multiplex PCR; TCRdb stores in-frame clones only, minus some. The sample records about 640,000 clones, around 12% being singletons. The TCR originated in a young man with type 1 diabetes. The source material was naive CD4+ T cells from blood. The rearrangement joins TRBV5-4 to TRBJ2-3; a possible D gene is TRBD2 (5 bases). CDR3 sequence reads: CASSYGSGSTDTQYF. DNA for the CDR3: TGTGCCAGCAGCTATGGGAGCGGAAGCACAGATACGCAGTATTTT.